A selection of T cell receptor beta chains follows, all from one sample in a study of blood T cell repertoires in COVID-19. Using immunoSEQ multiplex PCR, the repertoire was profiled, and TCRdb retains in-frame clones only, with some absent. The sample shows tens of thousands of clones, over 75% of them seen only once. The specimen was peripheral blood. These receptors came from a woman in her sixties with active COVID-19. Each CDR3 is given with its conserved first and last residue. The D gene is left open where the match is weak. The size of a clone is reported for some rows only, either as once, few or many, or as a class for expanded clones.

v_call	j_call	clone_size	d_call	cdr3_nt	cdr3_aa
TRBV7-9	TRBJ2-3	-	-	TGTGCCAGCAGCGCCAGGGAAGATACGCAGTATTTT	CASSAREDTQYF
TRBV5-1	TRBJ1-1	-	TRBD1	TGCGCCAGCAGCCCGGACAGGGTTCTCACTGAAGCTTTCTTT	CASSPDRVLTEAFF
TRBV7-9	TRBJ2-7	-	TRBD2	TGTGCCAGCAGCTTATATCTCAGGACTAGCGGGGGGGAAACCTACGAGCAGTACTTC	CASSLYLRTSGGETYEQYF
TRBV6-1	TRBJ2-7	-	-	TGTGCCAGCAGTGAAGCGATATTTTCAGGGTTCATCTACGAGCAGTACTTC	CASSEAIFSGFIYEQYF
TRBV28	TRBJ2-1	-	TRBD1	TGTGCCAGCAGGACCGGGACAGGGGTCTACAATGAGCAGTTCTTC	CASRTGTGVYNEQFF
TRBV2	TRBJ2-5	-	TRBD1	TGTGCCAGTAACAGGGGTCTACAAGAGACCCAGTACTTC	CASNRGLQETQYF
TRBV5-4	TRBJ2-3	-	TRBD2	TGTGCCAGCAGCGCCGGACTAGCGGGCACAGATACGCAGTATTTT	CASSAGLAGTDTQYF
TRBV5-1	TRBJ2-3	-	TRBD2	TGCGCCAGCAGCTTGACTAGCGGGAGGAGCACAGATACGCAGTATTTT	CASSLTSGRSTDTQYF
TRBV18	TRBJ1-1	-	-	TGTGCCAGCTCACCACGGGGAGCGGACCCAAACACTGAAGCTTTCTTT	CASSPRGADPNTEAFF
TRBV18	TRBJ2-7	once	-	TGTGCCAGCTCACCCAGGGACACCTACGAGCAGTACTTC	CASSPRDTYEQYF
TRBV27	TRBJ2-1	-	TRBD2	TGTGCCAGCACCTCGGGACTAGCTTACAATGAGCAGTTCTTC	CASTSGLAYNEQFF
TRBV6-5	TRBJ1-5	-	TRBD1	TGTGCCAGCAGCCGGACAGGGGAACGAAATCAGCCCCAGCATTTT	CASSRTGERNQPQHF
TRBV5-1	TRBJ2-1	-	TRBD1	TGCGCCAGCAGCTTGGGAGGACAGGGGGATCAGCAGTTCTTC	CASSLGGQGDQQFF
TRBV6-5	TRBJ1-2	-	TRBD1	TGTGCCAGCAGGCCGGACAGGTCGGCCGGCTACACCTTC	CASRPDRSAGYTF
TRBV3-1/TRBV3-2	TRBJ1-5	-	TRBD1	TGTGCCAGCGGGACAGGGATCAATCAGCCCCAGCATTTT	CASGTGINQPQHF
TRBV2	TRBJ1-6	-	TRBD1	TGTGCCAGCTCAAGGGACCGGACAGGGACTAATTCACCCCTCCACTTT	CASSRDRTGTNSPLHF
TRBV7-2	TRBJ1-2	-	-	TGTGCCAGCAGCCCCCTGAGCACTAACTATGGCTACACCTTC	CASSPLSTNYGYTF
TRBV18	TRBJ1-2	-	TRBD1	TGTGCCAGCTCACCCGGACAGGGTAGTTATGGCTACACCTTC	CASSPGQGSYGYTF
TRBV28	TRBJ1-2	-	-	TGTGCCAGCAACCGGCGGGCCTCGGGGAACTATGGCTACACCTTC	CASNRRASGNYGYTF
TRBV24-1	TRBJ2-7	-	-	TGTGCCACCAGTGAAGGGGAACCCTACGAGCAGTACTTC	CATSEGEPYEQYF
TRBV3-1/TRBV3-2	TRBJ2-5	-	-	TGTGCCAGCAGCCAAGGTAAAGAGACCCAGTACTTC	CASSQGKETQYF
TRBV29-1	TRBJ2-1	few	TRBD1	TGCAGCGCCAGACAGGGATTCTACAATGAGCAGTTCTTC	CSARQGFYNEQFF
TRBV3-1/TRBV3-2	TRBJ2-1	-	-	TGTGCCAGCAGCCAAACGGGTCTAATCTACAATGAGCAGTTCTTC	CASSQTGLIYNEQFF
TRBV10-3	TRBJ1-2	-	-	TGTGCCATCAGTGCGTCGACAGGATCGCTCTATGGCTACACCTTC	CAISASTGSLYGYTF
TRBV25-1	TRBJ2-2	-	-	TGTGCCAGCACAAGGAGGGACGATGTCACCGGGGAGCTGTTTTTT	CASTRRDDVTGELFF
TRBV2	TRBJ2-1	-	-	TGTGCCAGCAGTGATCCGGCAGGGATCAATGAGCAGTTCTTC	CASSDPAGINEQFF
TRBV3-1/TRBV3-2	TRBJ2-1	-	-	TGTGCCAGCAGCCGGAACCTAGCTAATAATGAGCAGTTCTTC	CASSRNLANNEQFF
TRBV7-8	TRBJ1-6	-	TRBD1	TGTGCCAGCAGCCCAGCTCAGGGGGAGAATTCACCCCTCCACTTT	CASSPAQGENSPLHF
TRBV29-1	TRBJ2-1	-	-	TGCAGCGTTGAAGGGCGAGAGACTAGTCTCTCCGGAAATGAGCAGTTCTTC	CSVEGRETSLSGNEQFF
TRBV28	TRBJ2-1	-	TRBD2	TGTGCCAGCAGTTTCCCAGCGGGAGGGAGGAATGAGCAGTTCTTC	CASSFPAGGRNEQFF
TRBV6-1	TRBJ1-6	-	-	TGTGCCAGCAGTGAAGGCCCCCGGGATTCACCCCTCCACTTT	CASSEGPRDSPLHF
TRBV28	TRBJ1-5	-	-	TGTGCCAGCAGTACCCGGGCGGGGTATAGCAATCAGCCCCAGCATTTT	CASSTRAGYSNQPQHF
TRBV28	TRBJ1-2	-	-	TGTGCCAGCAGTTTATTCAGGGCCAACTATGGCTACACCTTC	CASSLFRANYGYTF
TRBV6-6	TRBJ2-2	-	TRBD2	TGTGCCAGCAGTGGGACTAGCGGGAGTCTGACCGGGGAGCTGTTTTTT	CASSGTSGSLTGELFF
TRBV30	TRBJ1-4	-	-	TGTGCCTGGAGTGAAATGGCCCTTAATGAAAAACTGTTTTTT	CAWSEMALNEKLFF
TRBV5-1	TRBJ1-3	-	-	TGCGCCAGCAGCCCCTCAGGGTCCCTCTCTGGAAACACCATATATTTT	CASSPSGSLSGNTIYF
TRBV30	TRBJ1-2	once	-	TGTGCCTGGAGTGTTTCCAGGGCTGGCGGCTACACCTTC	CAWSVSRAGGYTF
TRBV6-5	TRBJ1-3	-	-	TGTGCCAGCATGCGGGGACCGGGAGGAAACACCATATATTTT	CASMRGPGGNTIYF
TRBV6-5	TRBJ2-1	-	-	TGTGCCAGCCGGAGTTACAATGAGCAGTTCTTC	CASRSYNEQFF
TRBV9	TRBJ2-5	-	-	TGTGCCAGCAGCGTAGGGGTTGGAGGACAAGAGACCCAGTACTTC	CASSVGVGGQETQYF
TRBV10-3	TRBJ1-5	-	-	TGTGCCATCAGGGGAGGTGGGGCCCAGCCCCAGCATTTT	CAIRGGGAQPQHF
TRBV10-3	TRBJ2-2	-	TRBD2	TGTGCCATCAGTGAGCCTGGACTAGCGGGAGGGTTGAACACCGGGGAGCTGTTTTTT	CAISEPGLAGGLNTGELFF
TRBV12-2	TRBJ1-5	-	-	TGTGCAAGTCGCTTAGGGAGGGGGCGATCGCAGCCCCAGCATTTT	CASRLGRGRSQPQHF
TRBV27	TRBJ2-5	-	-	TGTGCCAGCAGACCTTCGACAGGCCCGCAAGAGACCCAGTACTTC	CASRPSTGPQETQYF
TRBV3-1/TRBV3-2	TRBJ1-1	-	TRBD1	TGTGCCAGCAGCCAGGCCCGGACAGGGGGCGCGCCTGAAGCTTTCTTT	CASSQARTGGAPEAFF
TRBV9	TRBJ2-7	-	-	TGTGCCAGCAGCGGCCCGGACACAGGGAGGCAGTACTTC	CASSGPDTGRQYF
TRBV27	TRBJ2-5	-	TRBD1	TGTGCCAGCAGTCCGTGGGGACAGGGGGGTCAAGAGACCCAGTACTTC	CASSPWGQGGQETQYF
TRBV28	TRBJ1-3	-	TRBD1	TGTGCCAGCAGTCAAAGGGACAGGGTTGCTGGAAACACCATATATTTT	CASSQRDRVAGNTIYF
TRBV30	TRBJ1-2	once	-	TGTGCCTGGACTCCGACAGTACCACGAAGCCTCTTC	CAWTPTVPRSLF
TRBV28	TRBJ2-5	-	TRBD2	TGTGCCAGCAGTTTAATTAGCGGGGGGACTACCAAAGAGACCCAGTACTTC	CASSLISGGTTKETQYF
TRBV6-6	TRBJ1-6	once	TRBD1	TGTGCCGGCAGTCGGGGGGACAGGGTCGGTTCACCCCTCCACTTT	CAGSRGDRVGSPLHF
TRBV11-2	TRBJ1-5	-	-	TGTGCCAGCAGCTTAGGACAAAATCAGCCCCAGCATTTT	CASSLGQNQPQHF
TRBV10-1	TRBJ2-7	few	-	TGCGCCAGCAGTCCTAGGACTAACCCCTACGAGCAGTACTTC	CASSPRTNPYEQYF
TRBV28	TRBJ2-7	once	TRBD2	TGTGCCAGCAGTCTCCGACTAGCGGACACCGAGCAGTACTTC	CASSLRLADTEQYF
TRBV28	TRBJ1-1	-	-	TGTGCCAGCAGTTTGAATCAGGGGCGAGCAAGTGAAGCTTTCTTT	CASSLNQGRASEAFF
TRBV2	TRBJ2-3	-	TRBD2	TGTGCCAGCGGGGGACTAGCGGCCCACAAGCCCACAGATACGCAGTATTTT	CASGGLAAHKPTDTQYF
TRBV11-3	TRBJ2-2	-	-	TGTGCCAGCAGCTTAAATTTTCTCACCGGGGAGCTGTTTTTT	CASSLNFLTGELFF